The rows below give T cell receptor beta chains drawn from one sample of a study of coeliac disease. Data came from immunoSEQ multiplex PCR; TCRdb stores just in-frame clones and leaves some out. This sample yields 6,000 to 8,000 clones, of which roughly 60% are seen a single time; around 3.3% belongs to the top ten. The material sequenced was lamina propria lymphocytes from the gut. The receptors derive from a woman in her sixties or seventies with active celiac disease. The CDR3 runs from the conserved cysteine through the conserved F or W. D genes are given only for firm matches. Part of the rows lack a size; the others show once, few, many or a class for expanded clones.

clone size,V gene,J gene,D gene,CDR3 DNA,CDR3 protein
-,TRBV30,TRBJ2-7,-,TGTGCCTGGGGCCGGGGGACAGCCACCTACGAGCAGTACTTC,CAWGRGTATYEQYF
-,TRBV7-2,TRBJ2-7,TRBD2,TGTGCCAGCAGCTCCATCCGCGGACTAGGATTCTACGAGCAGTACTTC,CASSSIRGLGFYEQYF
-,TRBV4-3,TRBJ2-5,TRBD2,TGCGCCAGCAGCCAAACTGTGGGAGCCCGACTAGCGGGGGTCGACGGGACCCAGTACTTC,CASSQTVGARLAGVDGTQYF
-,TRBV4-3,TRBJ2-1,TRBD2,TGCGCCAGCAGCCAAGGGGGTAGCGGGAAACTGAATGAGCAGTTCTTC,CASSQGGSGKLNEQFF
-,TRBV11-2,TRBJ2-7,-,TGTGCCAGCAGCTCCCCGGGACACGGAAGCTACGAGCAGTACTTC,CASSSPGHGSYEQYF
-,TRBV6-6,TRBJ1-1,-,TGTGCCAGCAGCGACAAGGGGGGGACAGCTTTCTTT,CASSDKGGTAFF
few,TRBV7-2,TRBJ1-1,TRBD1,TGTGCCAGCAGCTCCACAGGGGGCGCCTTAGCTTTCTTT,CASSSTGGALAFF
few,TRBV29-1,TRBJ1-2,-,TGCAGCGTTGGTCCGGAGGGGAACTATGGCTACACCTTC,CSVGPEGNYGYTF
-,TRBV19,TRBJ1-2,-,TGTACCAGCTCCGCGGGCCTTGGCTACACCTTC,CTSSAGLGYTF
-,TRBV6-1,TRBJ1-5,-,TGTGCCTCCACCCGAAGGGGGTCAGGGGATCAGCCCCAGCATTTT,CASTRRGSGDQPQHF
few,TRBV18,TRBJ1-2,-,TGTGCCAGCTCACCAGACTCGACGGGAAGCTATGGCTACACCTTC,CASSPDSTGSYGYTF
-,TRBV4-3,TRBJ1-2,-,TGCGCCAGCAGCCACTTTATCGGGGGAAACTATGGCTACACCTTC,CASSHFIGGNYGYTF
-,TRBV6-1,TRBJ2-7,-,TGTGCCAGCAGTACCAGGGATGGCGAGCAGTACTTC,CASSTRDGEQYF
-,TRBV9,TRBJ2-1,TRBD1,TGTGCCAGCAGCGTAGTGGTGACAGGGGTTGGAAATGAGCAGTTCTTC,CASSVVVTGVGNEQFF
-,TRBV9,TRBJ2-5,TRBD2,TGTGCCAGCAGCCCTGGACTAGCGGGGGGCACGCGCCAAGAGACCCAGTACTTC,CASSPGLAGGTRQETQYF
medium-sized,TRBV10-3,TRBJ2-3,TRBD2,TGTGCCATCAGTGAGCCCAGCGGGAGTACTACAGATACGCAGTATTTT,CAISEPSGSTTDTQYF
-,TRBV19,TRBJ1-5,TRBD1,TGTGCCAGTAAGCAGGCTACGACAGGGAGTCAGCCCCAGCATTTT,CASKQATTGSQPQHF
-,TRBV28,TRBJ2-7,TRBD1,TGTGCCAGCAGCGAACCAACAGGGGTTCCTAACGAGCAGTACTTC,CASSEPTGVPNEQYF
once,TRBV28,TRBJ2-1,-,TGTGCCAGCGGAGACAGCAATGAGCAGTTCTTC,CASGDSNEQFF
-,TRBV30,TRBJ2-3,-,TGTGCCTGGAGTGTACTGGGCAGGGGCACAGATACGCAGTATTTT,CAWSVLGRGTDTQYF
-,TRBV6-5,TRBJ1-1,-,TGTGCCAGCGCGGAGGAAGCCGGAGGGAACACTGAAGCTTTCTTT,CASAEEAGGNTEAFF
few,TRBV6-5,TRBJ1-6,-,TGTGCCATCAGAGAAAGACAGGAGAGTTCACCCCTCCACTTT,CAIRERQESSPLHF
-,TRBV2,TRBJ1-4,-,TGTGCCAGCGCACAGCAGGGTGAAAAACTGTTTTTT,CASAQQGEKLFF
-,TRBV5-1,TRBJ2-7,-,TGCGCCAGCAGTTCTCTGGAGAGGGCCTCCTACGAGCAGTACTTC,CASSSLERASYEQYF
-,TRBV19,TRBJ2-2,-,TGTGCCAGTAGTATAGGTCGCGGGAAGGGGAACACCGGGGAGCTGTTTTTT,CASSIGRGKGNTGELFF
few,TRBV4-1,TRBJ2-7,TRBD2,TGCGCCAGCAGCCAAGAGCTAGCGGGGCCTTACGAGCAGTACTTC,CASSQELAGPYEQYF
-,TRBV9,TRBJ2-7,TRBD2,TGTGCCAGCAGCTCATGGGGGGGAGGGGACGAGCAGTACTTC,CASSSWGGGDEQYF
few,TRBV5-1,TRBJ1-4,TRBD1,TGCGCCAGCAGCTTTCCGGGACAGGGGACCGTAAGTAATGAAAAACTGTTTTTT,CASSFPGQGTVSNEKLFF
-,TRBV9,TRBJ2-7,TRBD2,TGTGCCAGCAGCGTAGAAGGGCTAGCGGGGGTAGAGCAGTACTTC,CASSVEGLAGVEQYF
few,TRBV7-2,TRBJ1-2,-,TGTGCCAGCAGCCAAAGGCGGGCGGTAGGATTCTACGGCTACACCTTC,CASSQRRAVGFYGYTF
few,TRBV7-7,TRBJ2-2,TRBD1,TGTGCTAGCAGCCAGACAGGGGCCGGGGAGCTGTTTTTT,CASSQTGAGELFF
few,TRBV5-1,TRBJ2-1,-,TGCGCCAGCGGTGGGGCCCCCGATGGCTACAATGAGCAGTTCTTC,CASGGAPDGYNEQFF
-,TRBV11-3,TRBJ1-1,-,TGTGCCAGCAGCTCCCTCCCTGAAGCTTTCTTT,CASSSLPEAFF
-,TRBV5-1,TRBJ2-3,TRBD2,TGCGCCAGCACCGGGAGGGGCAGGGACCTCGACGGGATCCACACAGATACGCAGTATTTT,CASTGRGRDLDGIHTDTQYF
-,TRBV28,TRBJ1-1,-,TGTGCCAGCAGATGGGGCAGACTGAACACTGAAGCTTTCTTT,CASRWGRLNTEAFF
-,TRBV6-1,TRBJ1-1,-,TGTGCCAGCAGTGAACAGTTCAACACTGAAGCTTTCTTT,CASSEQFNTEAFF
few,TRBV4-2,TRBJ2-7,-,TGTGCCAGCACGCGCGGGGTTTGGTCTCTGGACGAGCAGTACTTC,CASTRGVWSLDEQYF
-,TRBV28,TRBJ2-2,-,TGTGCCAGCAGTTCGGGGAACACCGGGGAGCTGTTTTTT,CASSSGNTGELFF
-,TRBV19,TRBJ1-2,-,TGTGCCAGTACCACCCTAGGTGGCTACACCTTC,CASTTLGGYTF
few,TRBV11-2,TRBJ2-2,TRBD2,TGTGCCAGCAGCCTCACAACTAGCGGGGGGGGTAACGACGCCGGGGAGCTGTTTTTT,CASSLTTSGGGNDAGELFF
-,TRBV14,TRBJ2-1,-,TGTGCCAGCAGCCTGGGACTGGGAAAAAACAATGAGCAGTTCTTC,CASSLGLGKNNEQFF
-,TRBV5-1,TRBJ2-1,-,TGCGCCAGCAGTCTAATGCAGGGTGAGGACAATGAGCAGTTCTTC,CASSLMQGEDNEQFF
-,TRBV2,TRBJ1-1,-,TGTGCCAGCAGGGCTGGGCGGAACACTGAAGCTTTCTTT,CASRAGRNTEAFF
-,TRBV7-9,TRBJ2-7,TRBD1,TGTGCCAGCAGCTTAGTCTTGTCACAGGGGTTACCCTACGAGCAGTACTTC,CASSLVLSQGLPYEQYF
-,TRBV11-2,TRBJ1-1,TRBD1,TGTGCCAGCAGCCCACGACTGGGGGGGACAGGGTACGCTTTCTTT,CASSPRLGGTGYAFF
-,TRBV7-2,TRBJ2-7,TRBD1,TGTGCCAGCAGCTATGGACAGGTCCTATCCTCCTACGAGCAGTACTTC,CASSYGQVLSSYEQYF
-,TRBV7-6,TRBJ2-7,TRBD1,TGTGCCAGCAGTCCCGGACAGGATGACCCCTACGAGCAGTACTTC,CASSPGQDDPYEQYF
-,TRBV19,TRBJ1-1,-,TGTGCCAGTAGAAAAGGGGGTAACACTGAAGCTTTCTTT,CASRKGGNTEAFF
-,TRBV6-5,TRBJ1-2,-,TGTGCCAGCAGTTACTCGCGGGGTAACTATGGCTACACCTTC,CASSYSRGNYGYTF
-,TRBV11-2,TRBJ2-5,TRBD2,TGTGCCAGCAGCTTTATAGCGGGCGGGGGGCCGGGGACCCAGTACTTC,CASSFIAGGGPGTQYF
-,TRBV19,TRBJ1-5,TRBD1,TGTGCCAGTAGTTCCACAGGGGGCGGTCAGCCCCAGCATTTT,CASSSTGGGQPQHF